The 29 T cell receptor beta chains given below trace back to one sample, sequenced in a study of blood T cell repertoires in COVID-19. TCRdb keeps only in-frame clones here, not all; method: immunoSEQ multiplex PCR. This table has around 260,000 clones, less than 85% appearing once. Material for sequencing was peripheral blood. Every receptor here comes from a man aged 55 to 69 who had recovered from COVID-19.

The V gene is TRBV7-9, the J gene TRBJ2-3; D may be TRBD2 (6 bases). The length of the CDR3 is 14 residues. V lost 6 bases and J lost 4, with 14 bases in between. Germline assignment: CDR1 SEHNR and CDR2 FQNEAQ (reference sequence). CDR3 sequence: CASRDASGADTQYF. CDR3 sequence (DNA): TGTGCCAGCAGAGATGCTTCGGGGGCAGATACGCAGTATTTT. The whole variable domain, filled in from reference TRBV7-9 and TRBJ2-3, reads DTGVSQNPRHKITKRGQNVTFRCDPISEHNRLYWYRQTLGQGPEFLTYFQNEAQLEKSRLLSDRFSAERPKGSFSTLEIQRTEQGDSAMYLCASRDASGADTQYFGPGTRLTVL.

The V and J genes are TRBV3-1 (or the pseudogene TRBV3-2) and TRBJ2-7, with D unclear. Deletions cut 1 base from V and 1 base from J, with 8 bases between. The CDR3 length is 14 residues. Germline V lookup: CDR1 LGHDT, CDR2 YNNKEL (reference sequence). CDR3 DNA sequence: TGTGCCAGCAGCCAAGCTTCGCAGTCCTACGAGCAGTACTTC. Its protein is CASSQASQSYEQYF.

The rearrangement joins TRBV7-2 to TRBJ1-6, with TRBD1 matching over 8 bases. The CDR3 is made up of 14 amino acids. With 5 bases clipped from V and 11 bases from J, the junction kept 8 bases outside the gene matches. Germline V gene sequence: CDR1 SGHTA, CDR2 FQGNSA. DNA for the CDR3: TGTGCCAGCAGCCTGGGGACAGGTGGAACACCCCTCCACTTT. This gives the protein CASSLGTGGTPLHF.

The V gene is TRBV18, the J gene TRBJ2-5; 9 bases agree with TRBD1. The CDR3 consists of 15 residues. V lost 2 bases and J lost 2; bases outside the gene matches: 3. Germline lookup yields CDR1 KGHSH and CDR2 LQKENI. DNA of the CDR3: TGTGCCAGCTCACCAGCGACAGGGGGACAAGAGACCCAGTACTTC. Translation gives CASSPATGGQETQYF. Together with reference TRBV18 and TRBJ2-5, the CDR3 gives the full variable domain: NAGVMQNPRHLVRRRGQEARLRCSPMKGHSHVYWYRQLPEEGLKFMVYLQKENIIDESGMPKERFSAEFPKEGPSILRIQQVVRGDSAAYFCASSPATGGQETQYFGPGTRLLVL.

A few counts support this clone. J is TRBJ2-7 and V is TRBV12-3 or TRBV12-4; 7 bases match TRBD1. V shed 6 bases, J shed 4 bases, and the junction held 6 bases outside the gene matches. The CDR3 contains 13 residues. CDR3 in DNA: TGTGCCAGCAGGCAGACAGGGTTGTACGAGCAGTACTTC. Amino acid sequence: CASRQTGLYEQYF.

V usage is TRBV18 and J usage is TRBJ2-7; 8 bases are shared with TRBD1. CDR1 KGHSH and CDR2 LQKENI come from the germline V gene. The CDR3 totals 16 residues. V gave up 3 bases and J gave up 0 bases; unmatched junction bases: 7. CDR3 sequence: CASSPRGTGGSYEQYF. The CDR3 DNA sequence: TGTGCCAGCTCACCGCGTGGGACAGGCGGCTCCTACGAGCAGTACTTC.

The chain recombines TRBV5-4 with TRBJ1-2; 9 positions agree with TRBD1. Germline V gives CDR1 SGHNT, CDR2 YYREEE (reference sequence). Trimming took 4 bases from V and 5 from J; bases not matched to a gene: 12. The CDR3 extends over 16 amino acids. The CDR3 sequence: CASSPPGTGYRYGYTF. In nucleotides, the CDR3 is TGTGCCAGCAGCCCCCCTGGGACAGGGTATCGTTATGGCTACACCTTC.

The sample holds one count of this clone. The V call is TRBV27, the J call TRBJ2-5; TRBD2 matches 7 bases. The CDR3 is 18 residues long. The V segment lost 5 bases and the J segment 0 bases; nucleotides outside the gene matches: 15. The V gene's germline CDR1 is MNHEY and CDR2 SMNVEV (reference sequence). The CDR3 region has the DNA TGTGCCAGCAGTCCAAGGCCCCGGGGAGCGGGGTACCAAGAGACCCAGTACTTC. It translates to CASSPRPRGAGYQETQYF.

This rearrangement joins TRBV7-8 to TRBJ1-1; unclear D gene. V shed 6 bases and J shed 3 bases, with 14 bases lying between them. Germline CDR1 and CDR2: SGHVS and FQNEAQ. The CDR3 length is 14 residues. CDR3 nucleotide sequence: TGTGCCAGCAGTCTACGAAGAAAGCACACTGAAGCTTTCTTT. As protein: CASSLRRKHTEAFF.

The rearrangement joins TRBV28 to TRBJ2-1; D gene ambiguous. The ends were cut back, 3 bases at V and 12 bases at J, with 12 bases in the middle. CDR3 size: 12 residues. CDR1 MDHEN and CDR2 SYDVKM come from the germline V gene. The CDR3 DNA is TGTGCCAGCAGTTTTAGCCAGTTTGGGCAGTTCTTC. This gives the protein CASSFSQFGQFF.

This clone has only a few counts. The chain is built from TRBV19 and TRBJ1-2; D gene ambiguous. The CDR3 is made up of 14 amino acids. Germline V lookup: CDR1 LNHDA, CDR2 SQIVND (reference sequence). The ends were cut back, 1 base at V and 2 bases at J, with 8 bases in the middle. In DNA form, the CDR3 reads TGTGCCAGTAGTATAGGAGGTGGAAACTATGGCTACACCTTC. This gives the protein CASSIGGGNYGYTF.

This chain links TRBV21-1 with TRBJ2-5; whether TRBD1, the table's D call, matches the DNA was not checked. TRBV21-1 is shown as a pseudogene. This CDR3 has 16 residues. As DNA, the CDR3 is TGTGCCAGCAGCAAATTCCAGGGGTGTCGCCAAGAGACCCAGTACTTC. Its protein is CASSKFQGCRQETQYF.

V usage is TRBV5-1 and J usage is TRBJ1-2, with D possibly matching TRBD1 (5 bases). Germline V lookup: CDR1 SGHRS, CDR2 YFSETQ. This CDR3 is built from 13 residues. Trimming removed 0 bases at V and 8 bases at J, with 11 bases between. CDR3 nucleotide sequence: TGCGCCAGCAGCTTGGCTCAGGGCGAGGGCTACACCTTC. Its protein is CASSLAQGEGYTF.

The chain links TRBV3-1 (or the pseudogene TRBV3-2) to TRBJ1-1; D ambiguous. The CDR3 has 12 amino acids. Trimming shortened V by 3 bases and J by 6 bases, and 8 bases separated the two germline ends. From germline, CDR1 is LGHDT and CDR2 YNNKEL (reference sequence). CDR3 nucleotide sequence: TGTGCCAGCAGCCAGCACACAGCTGAAGCTTTCTTT. Its protein product is CASSQHTAEAFF.

This clone was observed once. V usage is TRBV29-1 and J usage is TRBJ1-1, with D unclear. Trimming pared 4 bases from V and 4 bases from J, leaving 16 bases between. The germline V gene encodes CDR1 SQVTM and CDR2 ANQGSEA. This CDR3 has 14 amino acids. The CDR3 is CSVGSLIVGTEAFF. In nucleotides, the CDR3 is TGCAGCGTTGGATCCCTGATCGTCGGCACTGAAGCTTTCTTT.

The chain is built from TRBV6-5 and TRBJ1-2; 9 bases are shared with TRBD1. The germline gives CDR1 MNHEY, CDR2 SVGAGI. The CDR3 has 16 residues. The J segment lost 7 bases and the V segment lost 2 bases, leaving 11 bases of the junction unmatched. CDR3 loop: CASSYRGQGRSSGYTF. CDR3 DNA: TGTGCCAGCAGTTACAGGGGACAGGGTCGTTCGTCTGGCTACACCTTC.

For the CDR3, the DNA is TGTGCCAGTGAAATAGGGGCAAGATACAATGAGCAGTTCTTC. This gives the protein CASEIGARYNEQFF. The rearrangement links TRBV11-2 to TRBJ2-1, with D tentatively TRBD1 (5 bases). The V end was cut by 9 bases, the J end by 4 bases, with 16 bases between. The germline gives CDR1 SGHAT, CDR2 FQNNGV. The CDR3 length is 14 residues.

The chain couples TRBV24-1 to TRBJ2-3; the D gene is possibly TRBD2 (7 bases). The CDR3 has 16 residues. Trimming left V 4 bases short and J 4 bases short, with 17 bases between. Germline V gene sequence: CDR1 KGHDR, CDR2 SFDVKD. In DNA, the CDR3 is TGTGCCACCAGTGACCCACAGGGAGGGTTCTCAGATACGCAGTATTTT. It is translated as CATSDPQGGFSDTQYF.

This sequence joins TRBV9 and TRBJ2-1, with 9 bases identical to TRBD2. The junction had 5 bases not matched to a gene; V was cut back by 4 bases and J by 3 bases. The CDR3 is 15 residues long. Per the germline V gene, CDR1 is SGDLS and CDR2 is YYNGEE. The CDR3 region has the DNA TGTGCCAGCAGCTCCCTAGCGGGACACTACAATGAGCAGTTCTTC. Residues: CASSSLAGHYNEQFF. The whole variable domain, remainder taken from reference TRBV9 and TRBJ2-1, is DSGVTQTPKHLITATGQRVTLRCSPRSGDLSVYWYQQSLDQGLQFLIQYYNGEERAKGNILERFSAQQFPDLHSELNLSSLELGDSALYFCASSSLAGHYNEQFFGPGTRLTVL.

The V gene is TRBV11-2, the J gene TRBJ1-1; D gene uncertain. Trimming shortened V by 2 bases and J by 6 bases, and 7 bases separated the two germline ends. Germline CDR1 reads SGHAT; CDR2 reads FQNNGV. The CDR3 spans 12 residues. The CDR3 loop is CASSLIYSEAFF. The CDR3 nucleotides read TGTGCCAGCAGCTTAATTTACTCTGAAGCTTTCTTT.

This chain uses TRBV18 with TRBJ2-5; 9 nucleotides agree with TRBD2. The J segment lost 4 bases and the V segment lost 3 bases, leaving 6 bases of the junction unmatched. Germline V gene data show CDR1 as KGHSH and CDR2 as LQKENI. This CDR3 is built from 15 residues. The chain's CDR3 is CASSPPGLAGETQYF. The CDR3 bases are TGTGCCAGCTCACCTCCGGGACTAGCTGGAGAGACCCAGTACTTC.

The chain joins TRBV12-5 to TRBJ2-7, with D unclear. V was cut by 1 base and J by 4 bases, with 8 bases left in between. Germline V gene data show CDR1 as LGHNT and CDR2 as FRNRAP. CDR3 length equals 13 residues. The CDR3 protein is CASGLGAVYEQYF. DNA for the CDR3: TGTGCTAGTGGTTTGGGCGCTGTATACGAGCAGTACTTC.

The chain recombines TRBV27 with TRBJ1-2, with 7 positions matching TRBD1. Germline V gene sequence: CDR1 MNHEY, CDR2 SMNVEV (reference sequence). CDR3 length: 15 amino acids. Trimming at V came to 4 bases and at J to 4 bases, leaving 9 bases not matched to a gene. The DNA of the CDR3 is TGTGCCAGCAGTTCAGACAGGGCCTTATTCTATGGCTACACCTTC. It encodes CASSSDRALFYGYTF.

This clone was counted a few times. The chain uses TRBV19 and TRBJ2-1; 9 bases line up with TRBD2. The CDR3 consists of 17 residues. The V segment lost 4 bases and the J segment 3 bases; nucleotides outside the gene matches: 10. Germline values: CDR1 LNHDA, CDR2 SQIVND (reference sequence). CDR3 nucleotides: TGTGCCAGTAGTAGAGGATTTGGGACTAGCATCTACAATGAGCAGTTCTTC. Its translation: CASSRGFGTSIYNEQFF.

The chain links TRBV6-5 to TRBJ2-3; possibly TRBD2 for D (6 bases). The CDR3 runs to 15 residues. CDR1 and CDR2 (germline): MNHEY, SVGAGI. With 5 bases removed from V and 0 bases from J, the gap between germline ends came to 12 bases. CDR3 DNA: TGTGCCAGCAGTCTTAGCGGAACTAGCACAGATACGCAGTATTTT. Its protein is CASSLSGTSTDTQYF.

The gene calls are TRBV24-1 and TRBJ2-7; D perhaps matches TRBD1 (5 bases). The germline gives CDR1 KGHDR, CDR2 SFDVKD. The CDR3 totals 13 residues. V lost 9 bases to trimming and J lost 1 base, with 12 bases between them. The CDR3 DNA sequence: TGTGCCACCGGAGCCCGACAGTCCTACGAGCAGTACTTC. This codes for CATGARQSYEQYF.

The V call is TRBV7-6, the J call TRBJ2-7, with TRBD1 as a possible D gene (6 bases). Trimming removed 5 bases at V and 6 bases at J, with 17 bases between. The germline V gene has CDR1 SGHVS and CDR2 FNYEAQ. The CDR3 has 14 amino acids. CDR3 sequence reads: CASSVQGSRGEQYF. The CDR3 coding sequence is TGTGCCAGCAGCGTCCAGGGGTCCAGGGGCGAGCAGTACTTC.

This clone was seen more than once but under ten times. The J gene is TRBJ1-1, the V gene TRBV7-2; a weak D match, TRBD1 (5 bases). Germline assignment: CDR1 SGHTA and CDR2 FQGNSA. Trimming took 1 base from V and 0 from J, leaving 9 bases between them. The CDR3 length is 15 residues. This chain's CDR3 is CASSLVGQLNTEAFF. DNA of the CDR3: TGTGCCAGCAGCTTAGTGGGGCAGTTGAACACTGAAGCTTTCTTT.

The table lists this clone with a count of one. This chain links TRBV3-1 (or the pseudogene TRBV3-2) with TRBJ2-5, with a possible D match to TRBD2 (6 bases). V was pared by 0 bases and J by 1 base, with 12 bases between. Germline V gene data show CDR1 as LGHDT and CDR2 as YNNKEL (reference sequence). The CDR3 has 16 amino acids. Written as DNA, the CDR3 is TGTGCCAGCAGCCAAGATCCTGGGGGGTTCCAAGAGACCCAGTACTTC. This sequence encodes CASSQDPGGFQETQYF.